These T cell receptor beta chains were read from a single sample in a study of blood T cell repertoires in COVID-19. Sequencing used immunoSEQ multiplex PCR; TCRdb keeps in-frame clones, though not all of them. The table has 25,000 to 35,000 clones, more than 80% seen once. The sample consisted of peripheral blood. The receptors shown here come from a woman older than 75 with acute or convalescent COVID-19. CDR3s include the opening cysteine and the closing phenylalanine or tryptophan. Each record gives: D gene, clone size, V gene, J gene, CDR3 DNA, CDR3 protein. A D gene is named only where the DNA matches it firmly. Clone size, where shown, is once, few, many, or a class for clones that have expanded.

d_call: TRBD1; clone_size: NA; v_call: TRBV15; j_call: TRBJ2-4; cdr3_nt: TGTGCCACCAGCAGAGACTCCGGGACAGGGGGAGTCATTCAGTACTTC; cdr3_aa: CATSRDSGTGGVIQYF
d_call: TRBD2; clone_size: NA; v_call: TRBV5-1; j_call: TRBJ2-2; cdr3_nt: TGCGCCAGCAGCCAATTAGCGAGCGGGAGGTCAGGGGAGCTGTTTTTT; cdr3_aa: CASSQLASGRSGELFF
d_call: NA; clone_size: few; v_call: TRBV7-2; j_call: TRBJ2-5; cdr3_nt: TGTGCCAGCAGCTTATACCTAGTCAAAGAGACCCAGTACTTC; cdr3_aa: CASSLYLVKETQYF
d_call: TRBD2; clone_size: NA; v_call: TRBV23-1; j_call: TRBJ2-1; cdr3_nt: TGCGCCAGCAGTCAATCGACTAGCGGGAGGGCTATGTATGAGCAGTTCTTC; cdr3_aa: CASSQSTSGRAMYEQFF
d_call: TRBD1; clone_size: NA; v_call: TRBV7-6; j_call: TRBJ2-7; cdr3_nt: TGTGCCAGCAGTTCCGACGCGGGACAGGGGCACTACGAGCAGTACTTC; cdr3_aa: CASSSDAGQGHYEQYF
d_call: TRBD1; clone_size: NA; v_call: TRBV7-2; j_call: TRBJ1-2; cdr3_nt: TGTGCCAGCAGCCGGGACAGGGTTAACTATGGCTACACCTTC; cdr3_aa: CASSRDRVNYGYTF
d_call: NA; clone_size: NA; v_call: TRBV5-1; j_call: TRBJ2-2; cdr3_nt: TGCGCCAGCCGAGGAGGTTGGACCGGGGAGCTGTTTTTT; cdr3_aa: CASRGGWTGELFF
d_call: NA; clone_size: few; v_call: TRBV12-2; j_call: TRBJ2-4; cdr3_nt: TGTGCAACCGAGGGAGAAGGTGACAAAAACATTCAGTACTTC; cdr3_aa: CATEGEGDKNIQYF
d_call: TRBD2; clone_size: NA; v_call: TRBV3-1/TRBV3-2; j_call: TRBJ2-7; cdr3_nt: TGTGCCAGCAGCCATTACCTAGCGGGAGCCCTCGCCTACGAGCAGTACTTC; cdr3_aa: CASSHYLAGALAYEQYF
d_call: NA; clone_size: NA; v_call: TRBV5-1; j_call: TRBJ2-5; cdr3_nt: TGCGCCAGCAGCTTGGGGTCAGGGGTAGGCGAGACCCAGTACTTC; cdr3_aa: CASSLGSGVGETQYF
d_call: NA; clone_size: NA; v_call: TRBV2; j_call: TRBJ2-2; cdr3_nt: TGTGCCAGCAGTGAAATAGGGGGCACCGGGGAGCTGTTTTTT; cdr3_aa: CASSEIGGTGELFF
d_call: NA; clone_size: medium-sized; v_call: TRBV5-4; j_call: TRBJ2-7; cdr3_nt: TGTGCCAGCAGCTGGCGGGGCTCCTACGAGCAGTACTTC; cdr3_aa: CASSWRGSYEQYF
d_call: TRBD1; clone_size: NA; v_call: TRBV19; j_call: TRBJ1-5; cdr3_nt: TGTGCCAGTAGTGTTGGACAGGGTCGCAATCAGCCCCAGCATTTT; cdr3_aa: CASSVGQGRNQPQHF
d_call: TRBD1; clone_size: NA; v_call: TRBV7-2; j_call: TRBJ1-2; cdr3_nt: TGTGCCAGCAGCCTAGGACAGGGGGTACATGGCTACACCTTC; cdr3_aa: CASSLGQGVHGYTF